The clone carrying this T cell receptor (beta chain) showed up just a few times. The antigen is undetermined. Germline-derived CDR1 and CDR2 are SGHVS and FNYEAQ. V gave up 1 base and J gave up 1 base, with 20 bases separating them. This CDR3 is built from 19 residues. This record comes from a study of sequential checkpoint blockade in melanoma. Across the study: Randomization was 1:1 between first-line nivolumab→ipilimumab and ipilimumab→nivolumab.

Only in-frame clones appear in the TCRdb table, and some are missing; sequencing was by immunoSEQ multiplex PCR. The sample holds about 10,000 clones, 20% to 25% seen once. General study points: PD-L1 staining and CD8+ counts, not mutational load, tracked tumor T-cell clonality.

Stated treatment: randomized to nivolumab then ipilimumab (arm A) or the reverse (arm B). J is TRBJ2-1 and V is TRBV7-6; possibly TRBD2 for D (6 bases). The sequence came from a human donor with melanoma. The source material was tumor tissue (inferred from file names), sampled from a patient given nivolumab and ipilimumab in sequence. The chain's CDR3 is CASSLEGARAGESYNEQFF. For the CDR3, the DNA is TGTGCCAGCAGCTTAGAAGGGGCCCGAGCGGGTGAGTCCTACAATGAGCAGTTCTTC.